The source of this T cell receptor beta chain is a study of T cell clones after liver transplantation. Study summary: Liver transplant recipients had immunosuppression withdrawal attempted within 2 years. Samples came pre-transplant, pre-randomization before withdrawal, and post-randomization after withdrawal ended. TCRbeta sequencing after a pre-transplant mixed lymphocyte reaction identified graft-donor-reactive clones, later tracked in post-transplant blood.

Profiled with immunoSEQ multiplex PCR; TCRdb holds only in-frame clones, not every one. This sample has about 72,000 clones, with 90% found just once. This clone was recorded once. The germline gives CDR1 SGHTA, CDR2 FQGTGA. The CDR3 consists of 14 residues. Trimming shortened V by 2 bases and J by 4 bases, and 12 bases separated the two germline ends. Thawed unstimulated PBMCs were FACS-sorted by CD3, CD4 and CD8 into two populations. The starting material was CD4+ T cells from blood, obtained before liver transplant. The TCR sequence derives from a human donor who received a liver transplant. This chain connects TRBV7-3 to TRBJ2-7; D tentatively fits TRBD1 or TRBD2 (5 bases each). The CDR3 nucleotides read TGTGCCAGCAGCTTAGGGCAGGGAGCTTACGAGCAGTACTTC. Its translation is CASSLGQGAYEQYF.